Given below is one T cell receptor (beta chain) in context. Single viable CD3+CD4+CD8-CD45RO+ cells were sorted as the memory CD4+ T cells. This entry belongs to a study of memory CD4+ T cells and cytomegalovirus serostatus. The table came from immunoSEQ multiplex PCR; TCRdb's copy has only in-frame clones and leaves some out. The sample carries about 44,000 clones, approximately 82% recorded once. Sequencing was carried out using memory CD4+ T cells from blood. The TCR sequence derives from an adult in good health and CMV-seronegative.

Written as DNA, the CDR3 is TGCGCCAGCAGCCAAGGGACGGAAGAGACCCAGTACTTC. Translating it yields CASSQGTEETQYF. V usage is TRBV4-1 and J usage is TRBJ2-5; no reliable D call. This CDR3 has 13 amino acids. V lost 1 base to trimming and J lost 3 bases, with 6 bases between them. Per the germline V gene, CDR1 is MGHRA and CDR2 is YSYEKL.